Following are 12 T cell receptor beta chains from one sample sequenced in a study of cytomegalovirus exposure and HLA in healthy donors. Amplification used 60 Vbeta primers and 13 Jbeta primers. Libraries were prepared by immunoSEQ multiplex PCR; TCRdb keeps only in-frame clonotypes and omits some of them. Among about 130,000 clones listed, 75% to 85% were seen once. What was sequenced was PBMCs. The origin of the receptors is a woman in her 40s in good health and CMV-seronegative.

The V and J genes are TRBV18 and TRBJ1-1; unclear D gene. This CDR3 has 16 residues. Looked up from germline, CDR1 is KGHSH and CDR2 is LQKENI. V lost 3 bases to trimming and J lost 1 base, with 15 bases between them. The CDR3 DNA sequence: TGTGCCAGCTCACCGATGGCAGGTGCTACGAACACTGAAGCTTTCTTT. As protein: CASSPMAGATNTEAFF.

This sequence joins TRBV28 and TRBJ2-1; possible D gene TRBD1, 6 bases. V was shortened by 3 bases and J by 8 bases, with 17 bases between the two germline ends. The germline V gene has CDR1 MDHEN and CDR2 SYDVKM. This CDR3 is 15 amino acids long. CDR3 DNA sequence: TGTGCCAGCAGTTTGGGAAGCATAGGGGGAGATGAGCAGTTCTTC. Its protein product is CASSLGSIGGDEQFF.

V is TRBV7-8 and J is TRBJ2-2; 8 bases align to TRBD1. The CDR3 runs to 14 residues. J gave up 7 bases and V 3 bases, and 4 bases lay outside the gene matches. The germline gives CDR1 SGHVS, CDR2 FQNEAQ. CDR3 amino acids: CASSLGQAGGELFF. For the CDR3, the DNA is TGTGCCAGCAGCTTGGGACAGGCGGGCGGGGAGCTGTTTTTT. The complete variable domain, with remaining parts taken from reference TRBV7-8 and TRBJ2-2, reads GAGVSQSPRYKVAKRGQDVALRCDPISGHVSLFWYQQALGQGPEFLTYFQNEAQLDKSGLPSDRFFAERPEGSVSTLKIQRTQQEDSAVYLCASSLGQAGGELFFGEGSRLTVL.

Comments on this clone: This is likely a read error, given that the CDR3 carries no conserved phenylalanine or tryptophan at its end. The limits of the CDR3 on the DNA are not certain, so only TCRdb's listed CDR3 is given. V usage is TRBV9 and J usage is TRBJ2-7; whether TRBD1, the table's D call, matches the DNA was not checked. From germline, CDR1 is SGDLS and CDR2 YYNGEE. From its first to its last residue, the CDR3 has 11 amino acids. Here the CDR3 reads CASSARDRGWI.

This clone came up once. The genes are TRBV6-5 and TRBJ2-1; D perhaps matches TRBD1 (6 bases). Germline CDR1 reads MNHEY; CDR2 reads SVGAGI. This CDR3 comprises 14 residues. V shed 0 bases and J shed 6 bases, with 9 bases lying between them. The CDR3 nucleotides are TGTGCCAGCAGTTACTCGAACAGGGTCAATGAGCAGTTCTTC. Translation: CASSYSNRVNEQFF.

The chain uses TRBV7-2 and TRBJ2-3, with a tentative D call TRBD2 (5 bases). V lost 0 bases to trimming and J lost 2 bases, with 6 bases between them. This CDR3 region has 14 residues. Germline CDR1 is SGHTA and CDR2 is FQGNSA. CDR3 sequence: CASSLAGVTDTQYF. The CDR3 coding sequence is TGTGCCAGCAGCTTAGCCGGGGTCACAGATACGCAGTATTTT.

V usage is TRBV27 and J usage is TRBJ2-7; 9 bases fit TRBD2. Germline CDR1 MNHEY, CDR2 SMNVEV (reference sequence). The length of the CDR3 is 11 residues. V dropped 7 bases and J dropped 7; count of bases not matched to a gene: 2. Written as DNA, the CDR3 is TGTGCCAGCATGCGGGGGGGGGAGCAGTACTTC. Its protein product is CASMRGGEQYF.

This rearrangement joins TRBV5-6 to TRBJ1-2; possible D gene TRBD1, 5 bases. The germline CDR1 and CDR2 sequences are SGHDT and YYEEEE. V lost 2 bases, J lost 3 bases, and 11 bases lay in between. This CDR3 is built from 14 residues. The CDR3 here is CASSFAGLDYGYTF. For the CDR3, the DNA is TGTGCCAGCAGCTTCGCGGGACTGGACTATGGCTACACCTTC.

This clone was seen only a few times. This chain joins TRBV5-1 and TRBJ2-3, with TRBD2 matching over 7 bases. The CDR3 is 15 amino acids. Germline V lookup: CDR1 SGHRS, CDR2 YFSETQ. The V segment lost 1 base and the J segment 2 bases; nucleotides outside the gene matches: 4. The CDR3: CASSLTGRPTDTQYF. The CDR3 DNA reads TGCGCCAGCAGCTTGACCGGGAGGCCCACAGATACGCAGTATTTT.

This chain uses TRBV7-9 with TRBJ2-5; the D gene is possibly TRBD1 (6 bases). CDR1 SEHNR and CDR2 FQNEAQ come from the germline V gene (reference sequence). The CDR3 runs 13 residues. Trimming left V 5 bases short and J 1 base short, with 8 bases between. CDR3 coding DNA: TGTGCCAGCAGCGACAGGTCCCAAGAGACCCAGTACTTC. Translated, it gives CASSDRSQETQYF.

The chain links TRBV7-2 to TRBJ1-6; D not certain. CDR3 length equals 15 residues. Germline CDR1 is SGHTA and CDR2 is FQGNSA. Trimming stripped 7 bases from V and 0 bases from J, with 10 bases between. CDR3 residues: CASTLGSSYNSPLHF. Here the CDR3 DNA reads TGTGCCAGCACACTAGGAAGCTCCTATAATTCACCCCTCCACTTT.

This clone was found a few times. The chain uses TRBV10-3 and TRBJ1-2, with D possibly matching TRBD1 (5 bases). The CDR3 runs to 15 residues. Germline CDR1 ENHRY, CDR2 SYGVKD. Between the trimmed V and J ends, which lost 10 bases and 0 bases, there was a span of 18 bases. CDR3 nucleotide sequence: TGTGCCACCACGGCCGGGGGTGGGTCTAACTATGGCTACACCTTC. Translating gives CATTAGGGSNYGYTF.